This T cell receptor beta chain was identified in a study of blood T cell repertoires in COVID-19. The data were produced by immunoSEQ multiplex PCR, yet TCRdb's version contains in-frame clones alone and is incomplete. The repertoire holds hundreds of thousands of clones, roughly 90% seen once, with about 12% in the top ten. The germline gives CDR1 MNHNS, CDR2 SASEGT. V gave up 3 bases and J gave up 6 bases; unmatched junction bases: 5. This CDR3 region has 14 residues. The rearrangement links TRBV6-1 to TRBJ1-5, with 7 nucleotides matching TRBD1. The sequence was obtained from a woman aged 65 to 85 with COVID-19, enrolled during active disease. Sequencing used peripheral blood. The CDR3 nucleotides are TGTGCCAGCAGTGAGACAGGGAAGGGTCAGCCCCAGCATTTT. This sequence encodes CASSETGKGQPQHF.